This entry concerns a single TCR beta chain. It lacks a known antigen. Base qualities are not recorded, but no much larger clone differs from it by a single base. Ends trimmed: V by 2 bases, J by 5 bases; bases unmatched to a gene: 3. The CDR3 contains 14 residues, cysteine and phenylalanine counted. Of the read, only the CDR3 DNA is kept; its 42 bases are in frame from base 1. According to the germline V gene, CDR1 reads SGHVS and CDR2 reads FNYEAQ. RNA was extracted using the RNeasy kit, and roughly 0.45 to 1 ug of the RNA was reverse transcribed with random hexamers. TCR beta CDR3 regions were amplified with the immunoSEQ multiplex PCR assay covering 54 Vbeta and 13 Jbeta segments. PCR amplification bias was corrected by using a synthetic template baseline for primer optimization and computational correction. The original pipeline was this. Reads were annotated to V, D and J genes per IMGT and analyzed with immunoSEQ Analyzer, keeping only productive sequences. Clonality was calculated as one minus the Shannon entropy normalized by log2 of the number of productive unique sequences. For each patient and control, public and private clones were evaluated among the 100 most prevalent clones. A clone was defined as Susac-specific if it was absent from the healthy and MS cohorts, from 1052 published viral clones and from other ImmuneACCESS disease sequences. TCRdb ran its own pipeline on the public reads, namely fastp trimming at Q25 and MiXCR clone calling, and kept in-frame beta chains. Rows are unified per CDR3 protein, each entry keeping the most common DNA and genes. TCRdb, not the authors, supplied the V and J calls. The sample data list fewer than 350,000 distinct CDR3 sequences, and roughly 85% of these were observed just once. About 0.22% of the sample is taken by the ten largest.

The data were obtained in a study of CD8 T cells in Susac syndrome (dated by TCRdb to between 2018 and 2020). About the study as a whole: Whether CD8+ T cell activation and differentiation in Susac syndrome was antigen driven was tested using repertoire sequencing. The clonality of the CD8+ T cell repertoire was compared across approximately 12 healthy donors, around 14 Susac syndrome patients and about 16 multiple sclerosis patients.

Peripheral blood CD8+ and CD4+ T cells from healthy donors, Susac syndrome patients and multiple sclerosis patients were profiled by high-throughput TCR beta sequencing. Treatment-naive patients with stable or active relapsing-remitting disease fulfilling revised McDonald criteria were used as multiple sclerosis controls. CD8+ TEMRA cells were enriched by FACS, while bulk CD8+ and CD4+ T cells were purified by magnetic negative isolation. Blood was collected in EDTA tubes and processed within 24 hours, with PBMCs isolated through density gradient centrifugation. PBMCs destined for TCR sequencing were cryopreserved in liquid nitrogen and later thawed in a 37 °C water bath. A purity of at least 90% was achieved for sorted or isolated CD4+, CD8+ and CD8+ TEMRA cells. General findings and caveats noted by the study authors: The number of individuals in the TCR sequencing and HLA analysis was acknowledged as relatively small.

This TCR was sampled from a human donor with multiple sclerosis. Specimen: CD8+ T cells from PBMCs. This sequence uses TRBV7-6 and TRBJ2-3, and 8 junctional nucleotides match TRBD1. The CDR3 here reads CASSLQGAIDTQYF. Read as DNA, the sequence is TGTGCCAGCAGCTTACAGGGGGCTATAGATACGCAGTATTTT. Beyond the CDR3, the reference TRBV7-6 and TRBJ2-3 genes provide the residues; the full variable domain reads: GAGVSQSPRYKVTKRGQDVALRCDPISGHVSLYWYRQALGQGPEFLTYFNYEAQQDKSGLPNDRFSAERPEGSISTLTIQRTEQRDSAMYRCASSLQGAIDTQYFGPGTRLTVL.